The clone carrying this T cell receptor (beta chain) was seen a few times. One entry per CDR3 protein results from TCRdb running MiXCR on the 5' RACE reads. The table lists about 46,000 distinct CDR3 sequences, around 26% of them singletons. V was cut by 4 bases and J by 0 bases, with 9 bases left in between. CDR1 and CDR2 from the germline V gene are MNHNY and SVGAGI (reference sequence). CDR3 length: 15 residues. The receptor was isolated from a female donor with breast cancer. Input material: naive CD4+ T cells sorted from blood. Specified subset: naive CD4+ T cells, CD4+CD45RA+CD25-. The chain carries TRBV6-6 and TRBJ1-4; possibly TRBD1 for D (5 bases). The chain's CDR3 is CASSSQGTTNEKLFF. CDR3 sequence (DNA): TGTGCCAGCAGTTCCCAGGGTACAACTAATGAAAAACTGTTTTTT.